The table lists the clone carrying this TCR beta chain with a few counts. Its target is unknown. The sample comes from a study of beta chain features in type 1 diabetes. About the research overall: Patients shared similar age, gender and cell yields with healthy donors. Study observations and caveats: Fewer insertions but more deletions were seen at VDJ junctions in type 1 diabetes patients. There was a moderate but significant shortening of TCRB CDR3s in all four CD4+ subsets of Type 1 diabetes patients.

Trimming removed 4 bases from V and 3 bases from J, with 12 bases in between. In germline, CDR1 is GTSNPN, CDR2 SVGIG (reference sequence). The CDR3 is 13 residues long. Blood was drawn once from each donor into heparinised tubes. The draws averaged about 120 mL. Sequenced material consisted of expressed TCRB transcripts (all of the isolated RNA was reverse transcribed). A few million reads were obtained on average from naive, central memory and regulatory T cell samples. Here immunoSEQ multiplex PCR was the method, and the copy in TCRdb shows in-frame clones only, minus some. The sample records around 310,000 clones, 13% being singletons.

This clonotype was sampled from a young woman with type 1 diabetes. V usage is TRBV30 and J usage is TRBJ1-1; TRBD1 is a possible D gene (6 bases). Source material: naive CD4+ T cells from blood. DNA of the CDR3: TGTGCCTGGATAGCGGGGGCCCACACTGAAGCTTTCTTT. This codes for CAWIAGAHTEAFF. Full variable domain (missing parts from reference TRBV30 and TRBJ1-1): SQTIHQWPATLVQPVGSPLSLECTVEGTSNPNLYWYRQAAGRGLQLLFYSVGIGQISSEVPQNLSASRPQDRQFILSSKKLLLSDSGFYLCAWIAGAHTEAFFGQGTRLTVV.